This T cell receptor (beta chain) was captured by sequencing in a study of T cell repertoires in cytomegalovirus infection. Study-wide context: TCR beta signatures that were public indicated CMV infection and matching HLA type.

Using its own MiXCR run on the reads, TCRdb lists one record per CDR3 protein. This sample has 100,000 to 150,000 distinct CDR3 sequences; more than 20% occur once, and the top ten carry 30% to 40%. Findings and caveats of the study: HLA-C-restricted TCR beta clonotypes specific for CMV led the ex vivo response.

The CDR3 spans 16 residues. Per the germline V gene, CDR1 is SGHTA and CDR2 is FQGNSA. The ends lost 4 bases at V and 2 bases at J; junction bases unmatched: 9. This clonotype has a count of ten or more. Its antigen is still unknown. What was sequenced was PBMCs, sequenced either directly or after in vitro stimulation (not recorded which). V and J are TRBV7-2 and TRBJ1-1; 8 bases align to TRBD1. The clonotype was recovered from a human donor in good health (CMV status not recorded). Some clones in this sample may be carry-over from other donors' samples. The CDR3 DNA follows: TGTGCCAGCAGCTCCCTGCCAGGGGGCTTCAACACTGAAGCTTTCTTT. This gives the protein CASSSLPGGFNTEAFF.